This TCR beta chain was recovered during a study of CD8 T cells in ankylosing spondylitis. Study-wide findings and caveats: Clones linked to disease were reported to show significant enrichment in matched ankylosing spondylitis synovial fluid.

The CDR3 consists of 14 residues. Trimming shortened V by 3 bases and J by 9 bases, and 15 bases separated the two germline ends. From germline, CDR1 is LGHNT and CDR2 FRNRAP. Regarding this clonotype: Its specificity is unknown.

MiXCR was run by TCRdb on the 5' RACE reads, yielding one entry per CDR3 protein. There are roughly 180,000 distinct CDR3 sequences in the sample; 10% to 15% occur only once, and 16% lies in the top ten. This chain links TRBV12-5 with TRBJ2-1; a possible D gene is TRBD2 (5 bases). The TCR was taken from a male donor with ankylosing spondylitis or in good health (not recorded which). Sequenced sample: blood, either unsorted or a sorted T cell fraction (not recorded which). CDR3 loop: CASGFWTLGSEQFF. DNA for the CDR3: TGTGCTAGTGGTTTCTGGACTCTGGGGAGTGAGCAGTTCTTC. The full variable domain, rest sourced from reference TRBV12-5 and TRBJ2-1, is DARVTQTPRHKVTEMGQEVTMRCQPILGHNTVFWYRQTMMQGLELLAYFRNRAPLDDSGMPKDRFSAEMPDATLATLKIQPSEPRDSAVYFCASGFWTLGSEQFFGPGTRLTVL.